The sample holds one count of the clone carrying this T cell receptor beta chain. This sample is part of a study of T cell changes during pregnancy in multiple sclerosis. With 6 bases clipped from V and 2 bases from J, the junction kept 8 bases outside the gene matches. Germline CDR1 SGDLS, CDR2 YYNGEE. CDR3 size: 15 residues. Measured with immunoSEQ multiplex PCR; TCRdb has only the in-frame clones, and not every one. The table has tens of thousands of clones, 93% seen once; the top ten hold 2.5% to 4%. Source: CD8+ T cells from peripheral blood mononuclear cells, taken in the second trimester of pregnancy. The sequence derives from a female donor with multiple sclerosis, enrolled in a pregnancy study. J is TRBJ2-3 and V is TRBV9; TRBD2 aligns across 8 bases. CDR3 protein: CASNLPGGVTDTQYF. CDR3 coding DNA: TGTGCCAGCAATTTACCGGGAGGGGTCACAGATACGCAGTATTTT.